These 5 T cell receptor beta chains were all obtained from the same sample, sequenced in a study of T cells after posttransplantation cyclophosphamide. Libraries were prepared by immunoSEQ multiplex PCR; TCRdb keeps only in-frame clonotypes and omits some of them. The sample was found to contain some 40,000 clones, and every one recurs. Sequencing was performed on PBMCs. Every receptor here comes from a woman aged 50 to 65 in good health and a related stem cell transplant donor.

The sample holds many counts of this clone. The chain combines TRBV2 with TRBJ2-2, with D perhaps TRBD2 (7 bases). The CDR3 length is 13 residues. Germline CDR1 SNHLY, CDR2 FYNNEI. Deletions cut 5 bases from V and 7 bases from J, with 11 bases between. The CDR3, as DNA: TGTGCCAGCAGTAGGGGGGGCGGCGGGGAGCTGTTTTTT. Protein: CASSRGGGGELFF.

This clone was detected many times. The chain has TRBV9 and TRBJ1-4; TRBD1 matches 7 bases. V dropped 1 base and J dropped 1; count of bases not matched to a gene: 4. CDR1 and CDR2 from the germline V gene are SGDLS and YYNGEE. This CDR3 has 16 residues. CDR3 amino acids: CASSVQTGLTNEKLFF. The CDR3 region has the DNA TGTGCCAGCAGCGTACAGACAGGGCTAACTAATGAAAAACTGTTTTTT.

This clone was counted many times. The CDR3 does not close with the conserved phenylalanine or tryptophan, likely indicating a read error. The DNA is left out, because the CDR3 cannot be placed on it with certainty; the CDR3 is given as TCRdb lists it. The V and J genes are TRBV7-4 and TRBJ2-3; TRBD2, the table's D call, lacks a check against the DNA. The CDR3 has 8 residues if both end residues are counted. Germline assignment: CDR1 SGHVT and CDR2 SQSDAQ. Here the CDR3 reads CASSLARY.

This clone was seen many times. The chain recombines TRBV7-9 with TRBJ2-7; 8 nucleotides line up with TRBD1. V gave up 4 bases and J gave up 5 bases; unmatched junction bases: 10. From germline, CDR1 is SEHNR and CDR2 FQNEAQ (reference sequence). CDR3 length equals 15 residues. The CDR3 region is CASSSPFRGQDEQYF. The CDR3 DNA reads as TGTGCCAGCAGCTCACCATTCAGGGGGCAGGACGAGCAGTACTTC.

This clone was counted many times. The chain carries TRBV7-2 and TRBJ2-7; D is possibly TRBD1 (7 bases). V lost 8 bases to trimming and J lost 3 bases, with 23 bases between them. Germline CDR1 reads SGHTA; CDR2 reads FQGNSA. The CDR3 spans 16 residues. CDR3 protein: CASRLVAAGGNYEQYF. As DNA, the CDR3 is TGTGCCAGCCGACTCGTCGCGGCAGGGGGGAACTACGAGCAGTACTTC.